These T cell receptor beta chains were read from a single sample in a study of T cell responses to AZD1222 COVID-19 vaccine. Libraries were prepared by immunoSEQ multiplex PCR; TCRdb keeps only in-frame clonotypes and omits some of them. The repertoire holds tens of thousands of clones, with roughly nine tenths as singletons. The sample here was peripheral blood, taken on day 0 of AZD1222 vaccination. The receptors stem from an adult in good health. Each CDR3 is given with its conserved first and last residue. Each record gives: D gene, V gene, J gene, clone size, CDR3 DNA, CDR3 protein. The D gene is left open where the match is weak. Clone sizes are given selectively: once, few, many, or a class where the clone is expanded.

D gene: TRBD2
V gene: TRBV7-8
J gene: TRBJ2-1
clone size: .
CDR3 DNA: TGTGCCAGCAGCCTTAGCGGGAGGGTGTACAATGAGCAGTTCTTC
CDR3 protein: CASSLSGRVYNEQFF

D gene: .
V gene: TRBV7-4
J gene: TRBJ1-4
clone size: .
CDR3 DNA: TGTGCCAGCAGCTTAGTCCGCCGACGTGAAAAACTGTTTTTT
CDR3 protein: CASSLVRRREKLFF

D gene: TRBD1
V gene: TRBV7-3
J gene: TRBJ1-2
clone size: .
CDR3 DNA: TGTGCCAGCAGCGATTACGCAGGGGGCGGTGGCTACACCTTC
CDR3 protein: CASSDYAGGGGYTF

D gene: .
V gene: TRBV28
J gene: TRBJ1-4
clone size: .
CDR3 DNA: TGTGCCAGCAGTTCATCCTTCAGGGGTGGTGAAAAACTGTTTTTT
CDR3 protein: CASSSSFRGGEKLFF

D gene: .
V gene: TRBV6-1
J gene: TRBJ2-7
clone size: .
CDR3 DNA: TGTGCCAGCAGTGAAAACCTGGGGGGGCTGACCTCCTACGAGCAGTACTTC
CDR3 protein: CASSENLGGLTSYEQYF

D gene: .
V gene: TRBV5-4
J gene: TRBJ1-1
clone size: once
CDR3 DNA: TGTGCCAGCAGTTTTGACGTGAACACTGAAGCTTTCTTT
CDR3 protein: CASSFDVNTEAFF

D gene: .
V gene: TRBV7-2
J gene: TRBJ2-3
clone size: .
CDR3 DNA: TGTGCCAGCAGCCCCCGGACTACCACAGATACGCAGTATTTT
CDR3 protein: CASSPRTTTDTQYF

D gene: .
V gene: TRBV11-2
J gene: TRBJ2-2
clone size: .
CDR3 DNA: TGTGCCAGCAGCTTAATCGGGTCTAGCACCGGGGAGCTGTTTTTT
CDR3 protein: CASSLIGSSTGELFF

D gene: TRBD1
V gene: TRBV4-2
J gene: TRBJ1-3
clone size: .
CDR3 DNA: TGTGCCAGCAGCCAAGCTGGGCAGGGGGCGCAGTCCTCTGGAAACACCATATATTTT
CDR3 protein: CASSQAGQGAQSSGNTIYF

D gene: .
V gene: TRBV7-9
J gene: TRBJ1-6
clone size: .
CDR3 DNA: TGTGCCAGCAGACCACCACCCCGAGGACGGACTAATTCACCCCTCCACTTT
CDR3 protein: CASRPPPRGRTNSPLHF

D gene: TRBD1
V gene: TRBV5-1
J gene: TRBJ1-4
clone size: .
CDR3 DNA: TGCGCCAGCAGCCAGGACAGGGGTAATGAAAAACTGTTTTTT
CDR3 protein: CASSQDRGNEKLFF

D gene: TRBD1
V gene: TRBV11-3
J gene: TRBJ2-1
clone size: .
CDR3 DNA: TGTGCCAGCAGCTCGTTAGGTCAAACAGGGGTCGATGAGCAGTTCTTC
CDR3 protein: CASSSLGQTGVDEQFF

D gene: .
V gene: TRBV10-3
J gene: TRBJ1-2
clone size: .
CDR3 DNA: TGTGCCATCAGTTTATCCGGGACGACGGCCATCAGCTACACCTTC
CDR3 protein: CAISLSGTTAISYTF

D gene: TRBD2
V gene: TRBV4-1
J gene: TRBJ2-1
clone size: .
CDR3 DNA: TGCGCCAGCAGCCAAGAACTAGCGGGGGGTTCCTACAATGAGCAGTTCTTC
CDR3 protein: CASSQELAGGSYNEQFF

D gene: TRBD1
V gene: TRBV4-1
J gene: TRBJ2-7
clone size: .
CDR3 DNA: TGCGCCAGCAGCCAAACGGACAGGATACTCTACGAGCAGTACTTC
CDR3 protein: CASSQTDRILYEQYF

D gene: TRBD2
V gene: TRBV28
J gene: TRBJ2-7
clone size: once
CDR3 DNA: TGTGCCAGCAGTCCATCTAGCGGGAGAAACGAGCAGTACTTC
CDR3 protein: CASSPSSGRNEQYF

D gene: .
V gene: TRBV30
J gene: TRBJ1-2
clone size: .
CDR3 DNA: TGTGCCTGGGGCCCGGGACCAGGTAACTATGGCTACACCTTC
CDR3 protein: CAWGPGPGNYGYTF

D gene: TRBD1
V gene: TRBV7-6
J gene: TRBJ2-1
clone size: .
CDR3 DNA: TGTGCCAGCAGCCCCGGACAGGGTTCCTACAATGAGCAGTTCTTC
CDR3 protein: CASSPGQGSYNEQFF

D gene: .
V gene: TRBV9
J gene: TRBJ1-5
clone size: .
CDR3 DNA: TGTGCCAGCAGCGTAGACCCAGGTTCCGGCAATCAGCCCCAGCATTTT
CDR3 protein: CASSVDPGSGNQPQHF

D gene: .
V gene: TRBV30
J gene: TRBJ1-2
clone size: .
CDR3 DNA: TGTGCCTGGAGTGTAGGGTTTTTAGGAGGGGGCTACACCTTC
CDR3 protein: CAWSVGFLGGGYTF

D gene: .
V gene: TRBV19
J gene: TRBJ1-1
clone size: .
CDR3 DNA: TGTGCCAGTAGTCGGCGACAGGACTCTGAAGCTTTCTTT
CDR3 protein: CASSRRQDSEAFF

D gene: TRBD2
V gene: TRBV7-2
J gene: TRBJ2-7
clone size: .
CDR3 DNA: TGTGCCAGCAGCTTAGGACTAGCGGGAAAGGGCGACGAGCAGTACTTC
CDR3 protein: CASSLGLAGKGDEQYF

D gene: TRBD2
V gene: TRBV4-3
J gene: TRBJ2-4
clone size: .
CDR3 DNA: TGCGCCAGCAGCCAAGATCCCGCCGGACTAGCGGGAGTGGGGGCCAAAAACATTCAGTACTTC
CDR3 protein: CASSQDPAGLAGVGAKNIQYF